This T cell receptor (beta chain) was observed in a study of low-dose radiotherapy and immunotherapy resistance in tumors. Study information: Fractions of 0.5 Gy went to Cohort 1 every 2 weeks, totaling 6.5 Gy. Intravenous administration to patients comprised nivolumab at 240 mg every two weeks and ipilimumab at 1 mg/kg every six weeks. Members of Cohort 2 were treated with 1 Gy per fraction every two weeks; their total was 13 Gy over 26 weeks.

The time point: after trial treatment. This sample's treatment: LDRT plus nivolumab, ipilimumab, low-dose cyclophosphamide and aspirin (RACIN trial). The CDR3 covers 14 residues. Germline CDR1 MNHNS, CDR2 SASEGT. The germline V and J ends were trimmed by 5 bases and 7 bases, with 14 bases remaining between them. Both TCRalpha and TCRbeta chains were reverse transcribed with V-gene-specific primers. Amplification, which lasted roughly 20 PCR cycles, used a constant-region primer and V-primer adapter to amplify TCRs. One entry per CDR3 protein results from TCRdb running MiXCR on the reads. The repertoire holds 100,000 or so distinct CDR3 sequences, with about 20% as singletons.

The sequence came from a male donor with prostate cancer. J is TRBJ1-4 and V is TRBV6-1; TRBD1 might be the D (6 bases). Sample: PBMCs, taken after low-dose radiotherapy plus immunotherapy. The CDR3 spells CASSSQGRSEKLFF. In DNA form, the CDR3 reads TGTGCCAGCAGTTCCCAGGGGAGGAGTGAAAAACTGTTTTTT.